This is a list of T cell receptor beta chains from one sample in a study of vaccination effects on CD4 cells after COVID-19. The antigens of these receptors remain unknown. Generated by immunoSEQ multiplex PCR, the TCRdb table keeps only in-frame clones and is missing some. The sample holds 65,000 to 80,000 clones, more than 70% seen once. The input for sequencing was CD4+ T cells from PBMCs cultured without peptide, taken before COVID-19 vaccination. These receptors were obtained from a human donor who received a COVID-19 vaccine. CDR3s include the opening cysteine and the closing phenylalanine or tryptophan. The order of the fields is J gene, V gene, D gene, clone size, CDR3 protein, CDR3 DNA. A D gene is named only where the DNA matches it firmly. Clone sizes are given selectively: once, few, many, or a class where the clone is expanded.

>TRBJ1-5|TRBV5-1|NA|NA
CASSQGPAGNQPQHF
TGCGCCAGCAGCCAGGGACCCGCGGGCAATCAGCCCCAGCATTTT
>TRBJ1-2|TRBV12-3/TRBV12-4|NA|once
CAVRGGELYGYTF
TGTGCAGTACGGGGAGGGGAGCTCTATGGCTACACCTTC
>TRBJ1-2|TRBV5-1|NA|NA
CASSLASDGLTGYTF
TGCGCCAGCAGCTTGGCAAGCGACGGCTTGACTGGCTACACCTTC
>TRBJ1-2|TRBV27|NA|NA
CASSLEGRGQMDGYTF
TGTGCCAGCAGTTTAGAGGGGCGGGGACAAATGGATGGCTACACCTTC
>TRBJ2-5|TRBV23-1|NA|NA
CASSQGAGETQYF
TGCGCCAGCAGTCAGGGGGCCGGGGAGACCCAGTACTTC
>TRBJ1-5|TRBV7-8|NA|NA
CASSLEGRYGPQHF
TGTGCCAGCAGCTTGGAGGGAAGGTACGGGCCCCAGCATTTT
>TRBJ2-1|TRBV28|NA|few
CASSLQGTVYNEQFF
TGTGCCAGCAGTTTACAGGGGACGGTTTACAATGAGCAGTTCTTC
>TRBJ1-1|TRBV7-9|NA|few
CASSRSGGTTEAFF
TGTGCCAGCAGCAGGAGCGGGGGGACCACTGAAGCTTTCTTT
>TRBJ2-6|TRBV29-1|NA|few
CSVDSTSSGANVLTF
TGCAGCGTTGATAGTACCAGCTCTGGGGCCAACGTCCTGACTTTC
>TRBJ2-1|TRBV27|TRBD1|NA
CASRKRQGTYNEQFF
TGTGCCAGCAGAAAGCGACAGGGGACCTACAATGAGCAGTTCTTC
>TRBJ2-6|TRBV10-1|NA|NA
CASSSRDTPSGANVLTF
TGCGCCAGCAGTTCCCGGGACACCCCCTCTGGGGCCAACGTCCTGACTTTC
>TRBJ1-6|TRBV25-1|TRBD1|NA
CASSAQDRAGNSPLHF
TGTGCCAGCAGTGCCCAGGACAGGGCCGGTAATTCACCCCTCCACTTT
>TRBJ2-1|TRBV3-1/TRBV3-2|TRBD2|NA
CASSQDRASGDSEQFF
TGTGCCAGCAGCCAAGATAGGGCTAGCGGGGACTCAGAGCAGTTCTTC
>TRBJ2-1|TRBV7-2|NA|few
CASSLRAGNSYNEQFF
TGTGCCAGCAGCCTACGCGCCGGGAACTCCTACAATGAGCAGTTCTTC
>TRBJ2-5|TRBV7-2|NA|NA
CASSPRGQETQYF
TGTGCCAGCAGCCCCAGGGGCCAAGAGACCCAGTACTTC
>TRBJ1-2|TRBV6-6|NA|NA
CASTHGSLYGYTF
TGTGCCAGCACCCACGGTAGCCTTTATGGCTACACCTTC
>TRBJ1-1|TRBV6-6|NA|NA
CASSYFNTEAFF
TGTGCCAGCAGTTACTTTAACACTGAAGCTTTCTTT
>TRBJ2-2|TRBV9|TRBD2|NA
CASSSTSGVAGELFF
TGTGCCAGCAGCAGCACTAGCGGGGTAGCCGGGGAGCTGTTTTTT
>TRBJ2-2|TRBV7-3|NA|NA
CASSVQGPSNTGELFF
TGTGCCAGCAGCGTTCAGGGTCCTTCGAACACCGGGGAGCTGTTTTTT
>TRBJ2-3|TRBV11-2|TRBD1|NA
CASSLTGGDTQYF
TGTGCCAGCAGCTTAACAGGGGGCGATACGCAGTATTTT
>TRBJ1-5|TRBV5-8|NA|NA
CASSFISSNQPQHF
TGTGCCAGCAGCTTCATCAGTAGCAATCAGCCCCAGCATTTT
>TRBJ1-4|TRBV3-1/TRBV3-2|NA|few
CASSEGYGYEKLFF
TGTGCCAGCAGCGAGGGGTACGGGTATGAAAAACTGTTTTTT
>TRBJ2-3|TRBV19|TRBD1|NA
CASSAGAGGTDTQYF
TGTGCCAGCTCCGCCGGGGCAGGGGGAACAGATACGCAGTATTTT
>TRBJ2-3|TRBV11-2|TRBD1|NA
CASSSSGQGATDTQYF
TGTGCCAGCAGCTCCTCAGGACAGGGGGCAACAGATACGCAGTATTTT
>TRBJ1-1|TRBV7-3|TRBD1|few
CASSPTGQGTTEAFF
TGTGCCAGCAGCCCGACGGGACAGGGGACCACTGAAGCTTTCTTT
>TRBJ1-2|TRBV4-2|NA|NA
CASSQESTASNYGYTF
TGTGCCAGCAGCCAAGAGTCGACCGCCTCTAACTATGGCTACACCTTC
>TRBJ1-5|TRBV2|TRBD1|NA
CASRAGTAYQPQHF
TGTGCCAGCAGGGCCGGGACAGCCTATCAGCCCCAGCATTTT
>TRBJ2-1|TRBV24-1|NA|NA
CATSDNHLRKTSYNEQFF
TGTGCCACCAGTGATAATCACCTGCGAAAAACCTCCTACAATGAGCAGTTCTTC
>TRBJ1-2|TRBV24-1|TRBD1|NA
CATSESGRGTGWGGYTF
TGTGCCACCAGTGAATCAGGAAGAGGGACAGGGTGGGGTGGCTACACCTTC
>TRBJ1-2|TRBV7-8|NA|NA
CASSLSGWFGYTF
TGTGCCAGCAGCTTATCAGGATGGTTTGGCTACACCTTC
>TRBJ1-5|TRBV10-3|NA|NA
CAISESGLSNQPQHF
TGTGCCATCAGTGAGTCTGGACTGAGCAATCAGCCCCAGCATTTT
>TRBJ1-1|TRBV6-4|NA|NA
CASSQGLGTEAFF
TGTGCCAGCTCTCAGGGGCTGGGGACTGAAGCTTTCTTT
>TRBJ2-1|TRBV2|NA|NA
CASINVLSYNEQFF
TGTGCCAGCATTAACGTCCTCTCCTACAATGAGCAGTTCTTC
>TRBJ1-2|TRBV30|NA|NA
CAWSLWASTNYGYTF
TGTGCCTGGAGCCTGTGGGCCTCCACTAACTATGGCTACACCTTC
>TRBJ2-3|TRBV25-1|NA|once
CASSPGGSSGADTQYF
TGTGCCAGCAGTCCAGGGGGGTCCTCAGGCGCAGATACGCAGTATTTT
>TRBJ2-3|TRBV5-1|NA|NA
CASSLGRNTDTQYF
TGCGCCAGCAGCCTCGGGCGTAACACAGATACGCAGTATTTT